This TCR beta chain was sequenced during a study of blood T cell repertoires in COVID-19. About the research overall: COVID-19 samples from acute and convalescent phases originated in the United States, Italy and Spain.

TCRdb's copy holds only in-frame clones and misses some; the assay was immunoSEQ multiplex PCR. The sample has fewer than 200,000 clones, around 76% seen once. This CDR3 contains 14 residues. The ends were cut back, 3 bases at V and 7 bases at J, with 13 bases in the middle. Germline V CDR1 and CDR2: MNHNS, SASEGT. The clonotype comes from a woman aged 55-69 years with COVID-19, enrolled during active disease. V is TRBV6-1 and J is TRBJ1-5; a weak D match, TRBD1 (5 bases). Source material: peripheral blood. CDR3 sequence: CASSEIRGNQPQHF. CDR3 DNA sequence: TGTGCCAGCAGTGAGATACGGGGGAACCAGCCCCAGCATTTT.